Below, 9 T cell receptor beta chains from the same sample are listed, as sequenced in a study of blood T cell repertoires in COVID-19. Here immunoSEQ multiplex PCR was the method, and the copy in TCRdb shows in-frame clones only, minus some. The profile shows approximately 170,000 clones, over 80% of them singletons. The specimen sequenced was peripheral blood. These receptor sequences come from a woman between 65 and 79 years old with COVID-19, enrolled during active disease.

This CDR3 reads CASSIMASGPDNEQFF. The CDR3 DNA reads as TGTGCCAGTAGTATAATGGCTAGCGGTCCCGATAATGAGCAGTTCTTC. The chain is built from TRBV19 and TRBJ2-1, with 7 bases matching TRBD2. V was clipped by 2 bases and J by 7 bases; unmatched bases: 11. This CDR3 is 16 amino acids long. CDR1 is LNHDA and CDR2 is SQIVND in the germline V gene (reference sequence). Together with reference TRBV19 and TRBJ2-1, the CDR3 gives the full variable domain: DGGITQSPKYLFRKEGQNVTLSCEQNLNHDAMYWYRQDPGQGLRLIYYSQIVNDFQKGDIAEGYSVSREKKESFPLTVTSAQKNPTAFYLCASSIMASGPDNEQFFGPGTRLTVL.

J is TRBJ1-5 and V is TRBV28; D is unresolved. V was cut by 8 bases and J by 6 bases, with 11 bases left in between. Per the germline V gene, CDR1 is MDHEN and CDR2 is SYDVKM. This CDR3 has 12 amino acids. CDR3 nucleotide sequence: TGTGCCAGCGGTTCGAGGGTTCAGCCCCAGCATTTT. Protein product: CASGSRVQPQHF.

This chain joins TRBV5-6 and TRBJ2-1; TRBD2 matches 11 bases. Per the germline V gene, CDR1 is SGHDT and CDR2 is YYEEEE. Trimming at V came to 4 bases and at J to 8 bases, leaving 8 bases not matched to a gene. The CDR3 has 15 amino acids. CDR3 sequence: CASSVAGGPKDEQFF. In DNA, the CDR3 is TGTGCCAGCAGCGTAGCGGGAGGGCCAAAGGATGAGCAGTTCTTC.

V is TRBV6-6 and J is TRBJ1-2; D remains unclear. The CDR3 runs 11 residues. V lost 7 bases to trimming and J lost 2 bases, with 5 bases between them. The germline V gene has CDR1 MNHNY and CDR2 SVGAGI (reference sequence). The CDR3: CASIRNYGYTF. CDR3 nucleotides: TGTGCCAGCATCCGGAACTATGGCTACACCTTC.

The CDR3 DNA is TGTGCCAGCAGCGTATATGGAGGGTCCGGAAACACCATATATTTT. Its protein is CASSVYGGSGNTIYF. The rearrangement uses TRBV9 and TRBJ1-3; D is ambiguous. CDR3 length: 15 amino acids. Trimming pared 1 base from V and 4 bases from J, leaving 12 bases between. The germline gives CDR1 SGDLS, CDR2 YYNGEE. The full variable domain, completed using reference TRBV9 and TRBJ1-3, is DSGVTQTPKHLITATGQRVTLRCSPRSGDLSVYWYQQSLDQGLQFLIQYYNGEERAKGNILERFSAQQFPDLHSELNLSSLELGDSALYFCASSVYGGSGNTIYFGEGSWLTVV.

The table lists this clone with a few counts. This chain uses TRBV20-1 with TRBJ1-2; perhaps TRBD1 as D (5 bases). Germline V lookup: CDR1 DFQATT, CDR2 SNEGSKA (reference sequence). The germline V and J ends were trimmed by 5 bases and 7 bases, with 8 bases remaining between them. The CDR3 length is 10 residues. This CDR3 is CSAPQGGYTF. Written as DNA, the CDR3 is TGCAGTGCTCCCCAGGGTGGCTACACCTTC.

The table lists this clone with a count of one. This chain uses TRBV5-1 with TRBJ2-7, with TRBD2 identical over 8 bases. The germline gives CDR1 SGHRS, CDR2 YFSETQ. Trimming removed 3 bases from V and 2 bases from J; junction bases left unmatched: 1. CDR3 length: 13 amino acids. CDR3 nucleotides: TGCGCCAGCAGCTCGGGACTAGCCTACGAGCAGTACTTC. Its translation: CASSSGLAYEQYF.

CDR3 loop: CASSLGTSGLDEQFF. Here the CDR3 DNA reads TGTGCCAGCAGCTTAGGAACTAGCGGGTTGGATGAGCAGTTCTTC. This chain connects TRBV7-2 to TRBJ2-1; 9 nucleotides match TRBD2. V trimming: 1 base; J trimming: 8 bases; junction bases outside the gene matches: 6. The CDR3 length is 15 residues. Germline-derived CDR1 and CDR2 are SGHTA and FQGNSA.

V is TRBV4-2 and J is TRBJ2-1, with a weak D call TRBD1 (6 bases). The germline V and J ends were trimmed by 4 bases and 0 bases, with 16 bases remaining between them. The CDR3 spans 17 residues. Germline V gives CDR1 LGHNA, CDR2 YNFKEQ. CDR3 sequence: CASSPQQGPSSYNEQFF. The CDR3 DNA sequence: TGTGCCAGCAGCCCTCAACAGGGCCCGAGCTCCTACAATGAGCAGTTCTTC.